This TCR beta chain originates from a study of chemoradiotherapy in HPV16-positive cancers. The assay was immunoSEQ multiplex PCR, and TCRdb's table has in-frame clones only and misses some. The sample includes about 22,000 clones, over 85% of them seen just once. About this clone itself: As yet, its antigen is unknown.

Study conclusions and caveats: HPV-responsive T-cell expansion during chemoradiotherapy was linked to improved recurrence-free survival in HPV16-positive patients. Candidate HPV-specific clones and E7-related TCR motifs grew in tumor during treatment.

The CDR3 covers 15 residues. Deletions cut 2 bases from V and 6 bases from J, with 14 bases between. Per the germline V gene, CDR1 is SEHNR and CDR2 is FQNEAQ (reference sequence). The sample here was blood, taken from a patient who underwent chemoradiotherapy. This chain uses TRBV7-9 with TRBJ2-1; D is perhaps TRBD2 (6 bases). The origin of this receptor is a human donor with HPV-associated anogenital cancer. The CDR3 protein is CASSLRGATLNEQFF. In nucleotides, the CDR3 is TGTGCCAGCAGCTTACGCGGGGCCACCCTCAATGAGCAGTTCTTC.